This TCR beta chain was recorded in a study of shared clonotypes between healthy human individuals. The germline CDR1 and CDR2 sequences are LNHDA and SQIVND (reference sequence). This CDR3 contains 17 residues. Trimming took 4 bases from V and 5 from J, leaving 20 bases between them. To note about this clone: As yet, its antigen is unknown.

Among the donors, all were Caucasian adults who lived in Nashville, Tennessee. Study-level results: Memory subsets generally showed lower estimated richness than naive subsets. Enrolling few donors narrowed the genetic and exposure-history diversity that was represented. Lower generation probabilities were found for non-shared clonotypes than for those shared by all four donors.

TCRdb keeps only in-frame clones here, not all; method: immunoSEQ multiplex PCR. The sample records about 1 million clones, 65% to 80% being singletons. This chain links TRBV19 with TRBJ1-4, with D perhaps matching TRBD1 (6 bases). The sequenced sample was memory CD4+ T cells sorted from blood. The subset was: CD45RA-negative fraction. The source of this sequence is a young man in good health. As DNA, the CDR3 is TGTGCCAGTAGTACCCAGGGAACCGGGACAAGCAATGAAAAACTGTTTTTT. Translation: CASSTQGTGTSNEKLFF.